This TCR beta chain stems from a study of T cell therapy after organ transplantation. Study information: Most therapy products contained multiple CMV specificities restricted through one or more HLA alleles.

The ends lost 6 bases at V and 3 bases at J; junction bases unmatched: 2. The CDR3 has 14 residues. Germline-derived CDR1 and CDR2 are SGHTA and FQGNSA. This clone occurred once. Its antigen is still unknown. Data came from immunoSEQ multiplex PCR; TCRdb stores just in-frame clones and leaves some out. Of about 590 clones in the sample, around two thirds were seen once. Therapy product cells were restimulated with a CMV peptide pool for around four hours, then IFN-gamma-secreting cells were captured. The gene calls are TRBV7-2 and TRBJ2-2; 9 positions match TRBD1. Sequenced: cultured CD8+ T cells. The receptor was isolated from a human patient who had received a solid organ transplant and had CMV disease. Among the T cells, some may be from the graft donor. The CDR3 loop reads CASRDRGYTGELFF. CDR3 nucleotides: TGTGCCAGCAGAGACAGGGGGTACACCGGGGAGCTGTTTTTT.